These T cell receptor beta chains were read from a single sample in a study of shared clonotypes between healthy human individuals. Sequencing was performed with immunoSEQ multiplex PCR; in TCRdb, only in-frame clones are kept and a portion is missing. Of around 580,000 clones listed, 98% are singletons. Material: naive CD8+ T cells sorted from blood. The receptor source for this set is a man aged 25 to 45 in good health. Each CDR3 is given with its conserved first and last residue. D genes are given only for firm matches. Clone size, where shown, is once, few, many, or a class for clones that have expanded.

j_call | d_call | v_call | clone_size | cdr3_aa | cdr3_nt
TRBJ2-6 | NA | TRBV11-2 | few | CASSIDWGGANVLTF | TGTGCCAGCAGCATTGATTGGGGCGGGGCCAACGTCCTGACTTTC
TRBJ1-5 | TRBD1 | TRBV29-1 | NA | CSVGGGTGSQPQHF | TGCAGCGTCGGGGGCGGGACAGGGTCCCAGCCCCAGCATTTT
TRBJ1-1 | NA | TRBV5-5 | NA | CASSFQGSTEAFF | TGTGCCAGCAGCTTCCAGGGTTCCACTGAAGCTTTCTTT
TRBJ2-1 | TRBD1 | TRBV30 | NA | CAWTLPPPRDRRNEQFF | TGTGCCTGGACCCTGCCTCCCCCAAGGGACAGGAGGAATGAGCAGTTCTTC
TRBJ1-3 | NA | TRBV6-1 | NA | CASSTRTSSGNTIYF | TGTGCCAGCAGTACCCGTACGAGCTCTGGAAACACCATATATTTT
TRBJ1-5 | NA | TRBV6-1 | NA | CASRDTPIAAQPQHF | TGTGCCAGTCGGGACACACCTATAGCAGCCCAGCCCCAGCATTTT
TRBJ2-1 | TRBD2 | TRBV7-9 | NA | CASSLVTGGNNEQFF | TGTGCCAGCAGCTTAGTTACGGGAGGGAACAATGAGCAGTTCTTC
TRBJ2-7 | NA | TRBV5-1 | NA | CASSLGVFRYEQYF | TGCGCCAGCAGCTTGGGGGTTTTCCGCTACGAGCAGTACTTC
TRBJ2-5 | TRBD1 | TRBV7-9 | NA | CASSARQGLGTQYF | TGTGCCAGCAGCGCACGACAGGGGTTAGGGACCCAGTACTTC
TRBJ2-7 | NA | TRBV6-6 | NA | CASSYTHRTYEQYF | TGTGCCAGCAGTTACACCCATAGAACCTACGAGCAGTACTTC
TRBJ1-1 | NA | TRBV6-5 | NA | CASSWGSTEAFF | TGTGCCAGCAGTTGGGGAAGTACTGAAGCTTTCTTT
TRBJ2-7 | NA | TRBV6-5 | NA | CASSVSGTGVYEQYF | TGTGCCAGCAGCGTGTCGGGTACTGGGGTCTACGAGCAGTACTTC
TRBJ2-7 | NA | TRBV6-1 | NA | CASSGTWPADEQYF | TGTGCCAGCAGTGGGACTTGGCCTGCCGACGAGCAGTACTTC
TRBJ2-3 | TRBD1 | TRBV11-2 | NA | CASRPNRGRLISDTQYF | TGTGCCAGCAGACCGAACAGGGGGCGCTTGATTTCCGATACGCAGTATTTT
TRBJ2-1 | NA | TRBV15 | NA | CATSREVASEQFF | TGTGCCACCAGCAGAGAAGTAGCCAGTGAGCAGTTCTTC
TRBJ2-6 | TRBD2 | TRBV4-2 | NA | CASSLSPGLADSGANVLTF | TGTGCCAGCAGCCTAAGTCCGGGACTAGCGGACTCTGGGGCCAACGTCCTGACTTTC
TRBJ2-5 | TRBD2 | TRBV29-1 | NA | CSVELAGEWSQETQYF | TGCAGCGTTGAACTAGCGGGAGAGTGGTCCCAAGAGACCCAGTACTTC
TRBJ2-2 | NA | TRBV7-9 | NA | CASSNEGRKRSGELFF | TGTGCCAGCAGCAATGAAGGGAGGAAGCGTTCCGGGGAGCTGTTTTTT
TRBJ2-7 | NA | TRBV7-8 | NA | CASSHVGGTGEEQYF | TGTGCCAGCAGCCACGTAGGCGGGACTGGGGAGGAGCAGTACTTC
TRBJ1-2 | TRBD1 | TRBV7-6 | NA | CASSATGPTDNGYTF | TGTGCCAGCAGCGCGACAGGGCCGACGGATAATGGCTACACCTTC
TRBJ1-1 | NA | TRBV27 | NA | CASSFFVNTEAFF | TGTGCCAGCAGTTTCTTTGTGAACACTGAAGCTTTCTTT
TRBJ1-5 | TRBD1 | TRBV4-1 | NA | CASSQAPDRYNQPQHF | TGCGCCAGCAGCCAAGCCCCGGACAGGTACAATCAGCCCCAGCATTTT
TRBJ2-1 | NA | TRBV29-1 | NA | CSVGTNNEQFF | TGCAGCGTTGGAACCAACAATGAGCAGTTCTTC
TRBJ2-1 | TRBD1 | TRBV9 | NA | CASSPRDRVLGEQFF | TGTGCCAGCAGCCCTAGGGACAGGGTTCTTGGTGAGCAGTTCTTC
TRBJ1-5 | TRBD1 | TRBV7-9 | once | CASSYGTDYSNQPQHF | TGTGCCAGCAGCTACGGGACAGATTATAGCAATCAGCCCCAGCATTTT
TRBJ2-7 | NA | TRBV5-6 | NA | CASSLAWGHEQYF | TGTGCCAGCAGCTTGGCGTGGGGCCACGAGCAGTACTTC
TRBJ2-7 | NA | TRBV6-5 | NA | CASSTGLHEQYF | TGTGCCAGCAGTACCGGGCTACACGAGCAGTACTTC
TRBJ2-1 | NA | TRBV29-1 | NA | CSVEDSPNEQFF | TGCAGCGTTGAAGACAGTCCCAATGAGCAGTTCTTC
TRBJ2-7 | TRBD1 | TRBV6-1 | once | CASSPTGYEQYF | TGTGCCAGCAGCCCGACAGGGTACGAGCAGTACTTC
TRBJ2-5 | NA | TRBV13 | NA | CASSLESGDQYF | TGTGCCAGCAGCCTAGAATCGGGGGACCAGTACTTC
TRBJ2-5 | NA | TRBV27 | NA | CASSLPTQYF | TGTGCCAGCAGTTTACCGACCCAGTACTTC
TRBJ1-5 | NA | TRBV7-8 | NA | CASSLEVVRQPQHF | TGTGCCAGCAGCTTAGAAGTAGTTCGCCAGCCCCAGCATTTT
TRBJ2-7 | NA | TRBV29-1 | NA | CSVVPFLTETYEQYF | TGCAGCGTTGTGCCTTTTTTGACAGAGACCTACGAGCAGTACTTC
TRBJ2-7 | NA | TRBV10-3 | NA | CAISGLDLSTPYEQYF | TGTGCCATCAGTGGTTTGGACCTGAGTACTCCCTACGAGCAGTACTTC
TRBJ2-1 | TRBD1 | TRBV28 | NA | CASRMTGEDYNEQFF | TGTGCCAGCAGGATGACAGGGGAAGACTACAATGAGCAGTTCTTC
TRBJ2-7 | NA | TRBV11-2 | NA | CASSLGGRPYEQYF | TGTGCCAGCAGCTTAGGGGGACGGCCCTACGAGCAGTACTTC
TRBJ1-2 | TRBD1 | TRBV7-9 | once | CASSSDRDRGIYGYTF | TGTGCCAGCAGCTCCGACCGGGACAGGGGGATCTATGGCTACACCTTC
TRBJ2-7 | TRBD2 | TRBV29-1 | NA | CSVETGRLAGVGYEQYF | TGCAGCGTGGAGACAGGGCGACTAGCGGGAGTAGGGTACGAGCAGTACTTC
TRBJ2-1 | NA | TRBV11-2 | NA | CASERGLRGYYNEQFF | TGTGCCAGCGAGAGGGGCTTGCGGGGTTACTACAATGAGCAGTTCTTC
TRBJ2-1 | TRBD2 | TRBV13 | NA | CASSLTGLAQGNEQFF | TGTGCCAGCAGCTTAACGGGACTAGCCCAAGGTAATGAGCAGTTCTTC
TRBJ2-1 | NA | TRBV7-9 | NA | CASSLREQFF | TGTGCCAGCAGCTTAAGAGAGCAGTTCTTC
TRBJ2-7 | NA | TRBV19 | NA | CASSIGTGDYEQYF | TGTGCCAGTAGTATAGGGACCGGTGACTACGAGCAGTACTTC
TRBJ2-1 | TRBD2 | TRBV5-8 | NA | CASSTGLGPSDEQFF | TGTGCCAGCAGCACCGGACTAGGCCCCTCGGATGAGCAGTTCTTC
TRBJ2-1 | NA | TRBV7-9 | NA | CASSLWGMGSYNEQFF | TGTGCCAGCAGCCTTTGGGGGATGGGCTCCTACAATGAGCAGTTCTTC